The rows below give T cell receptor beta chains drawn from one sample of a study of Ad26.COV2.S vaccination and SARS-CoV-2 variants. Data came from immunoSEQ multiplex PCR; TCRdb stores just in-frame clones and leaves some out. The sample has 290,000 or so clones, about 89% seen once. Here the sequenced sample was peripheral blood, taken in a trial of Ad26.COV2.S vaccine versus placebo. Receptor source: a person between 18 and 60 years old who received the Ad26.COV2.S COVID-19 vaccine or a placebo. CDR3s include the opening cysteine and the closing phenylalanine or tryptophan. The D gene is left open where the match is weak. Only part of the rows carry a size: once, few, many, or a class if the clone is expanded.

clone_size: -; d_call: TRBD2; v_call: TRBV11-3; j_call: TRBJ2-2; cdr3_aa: CASSATSGSWPTGELFF; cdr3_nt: TGTGCCAGCAGCGCGACTAGCGGGAGTTGGCCCACCGGGGAGCTGTTTTTT
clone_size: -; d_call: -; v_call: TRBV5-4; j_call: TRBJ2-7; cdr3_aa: CASSLTPRGEQYF; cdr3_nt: TGTGCCAGCAGCTTGACCCCCCGAGGGGAGCAGTACTTC
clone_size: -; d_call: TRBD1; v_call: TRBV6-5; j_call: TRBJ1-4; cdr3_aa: CATRDRGFSPEKLFF; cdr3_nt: TGTGCCACCCGGGACAGGGGGTTTTCGCCCGAAAAACTGTTTTTT
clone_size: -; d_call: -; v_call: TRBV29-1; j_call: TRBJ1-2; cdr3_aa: CSATTALYGYTF; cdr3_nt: TGCAGCGCTACGACAGCCCTTTATGGCTACACCTTC
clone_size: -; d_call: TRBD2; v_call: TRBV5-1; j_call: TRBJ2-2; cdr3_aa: CASLLTAGVAGELFF; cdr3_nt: TGCGCCAGTTTGTTGACAGCGGGAGTGGCCGGGGAGCTGTTTTTT
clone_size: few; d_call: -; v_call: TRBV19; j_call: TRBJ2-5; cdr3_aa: CASSLRPQIQETQYF; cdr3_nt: TGTGCCAGTTCCTTGCGGCCCCAAATTCAAGAGACCCAGTACTTC
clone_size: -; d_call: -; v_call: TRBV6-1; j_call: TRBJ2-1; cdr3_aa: CASSEGPGEDPNEQFF; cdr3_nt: TGTGCCAGCAGTGAAGGTCCGGGAGAAGATCCGAATGAGCAGTTCTTC
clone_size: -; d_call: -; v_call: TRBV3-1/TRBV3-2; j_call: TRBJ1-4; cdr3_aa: CASSQGETGLFF; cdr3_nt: TGTGCCAGCAGCCAAGGTGAAACCGGACTGTTTTTT
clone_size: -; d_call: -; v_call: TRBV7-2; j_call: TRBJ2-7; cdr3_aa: CASSPQTGGSYEQYF; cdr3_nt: TGTGCCAGCAGCCCGCAGACAGGAGGCTCCTACGAGCAGTACTTC
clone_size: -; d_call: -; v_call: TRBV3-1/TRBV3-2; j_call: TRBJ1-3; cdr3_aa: CASSQDGNTIYF; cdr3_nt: TGTGCCAGCAGCCAAGATGGAAACACCATATATTTT
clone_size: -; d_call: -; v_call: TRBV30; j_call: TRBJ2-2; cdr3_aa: CAWSVFQMNTGELFF; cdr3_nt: TGTGCCTGGAGTGTATTCCAGATGAACACCGGGGAGCTGTTTTTT
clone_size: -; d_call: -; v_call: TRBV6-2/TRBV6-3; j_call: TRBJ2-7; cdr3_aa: CASSYSSRLVAYEQYF; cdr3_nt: TGTGCCAGCAGTTACTCCTCTCGACTAGTCGCCTACGAGCAGTACTTC
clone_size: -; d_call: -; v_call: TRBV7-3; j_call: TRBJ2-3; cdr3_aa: CASSRQPRGASTDTQYF; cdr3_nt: TGTGCCAGCAGCCGACAGCCTCGGGGGGCCAGCACAGATACGCAGTATTTT
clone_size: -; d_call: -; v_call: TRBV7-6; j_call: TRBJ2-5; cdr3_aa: CASSFSWGPQETQYF; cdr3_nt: TGTGCCAGCAGCTTCAGTTGGGGACCCCAAGAGACCCAGTACTTC
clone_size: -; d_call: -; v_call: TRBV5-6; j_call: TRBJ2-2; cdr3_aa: CASSLWWTNVNGELFF; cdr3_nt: TGTGCCAGCAGCTTGTGGTGGACTAACGTTAATGGGGAGCTGTTTTTT
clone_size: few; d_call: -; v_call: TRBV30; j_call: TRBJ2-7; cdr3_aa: CAWSPRDKRWEQYF; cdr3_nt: TGTGCCTGGAGTCCCCGGGACAAGCGCTGGGAGCAGTACTTC
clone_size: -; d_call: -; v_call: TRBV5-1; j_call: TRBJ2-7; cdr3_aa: CASSFQGGEQYF; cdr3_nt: TGCGCCAGCAGCTTTCAGGGAGGCGAGCAGTACTTC
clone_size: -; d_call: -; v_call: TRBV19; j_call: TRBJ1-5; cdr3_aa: CASSPPVQGGQPQHF; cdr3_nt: TGTGCCAGTAGTCCCCCCGTCCAGGGCGGTCAGCCCCAGCATTTT
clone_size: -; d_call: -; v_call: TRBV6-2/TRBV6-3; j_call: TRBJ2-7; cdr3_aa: CASSYWYEQYF; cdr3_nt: TGTGCCAGCAGTTACTGGTACGAGCAGTACTTC
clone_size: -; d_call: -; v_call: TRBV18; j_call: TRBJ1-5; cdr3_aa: CASSPPGGNQPQHF; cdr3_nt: TGTGCCAGCTCACCACCGGGTGGAAATCAGCCCCAGCATTTT
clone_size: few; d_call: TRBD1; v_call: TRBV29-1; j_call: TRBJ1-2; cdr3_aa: CSVLSTGDYGYTF; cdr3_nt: TGCAGCGTCCTTTCGACAGGGGACTATGGCTACACCTTC
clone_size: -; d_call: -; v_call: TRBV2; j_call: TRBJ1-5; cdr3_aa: CASGNEYQPQHF; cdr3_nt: TGTGCCAGTGGAAATGAGTATCAGCCCCAGCATTTT
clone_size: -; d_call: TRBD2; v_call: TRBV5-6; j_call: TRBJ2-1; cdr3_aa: CASRRNSGGYNEQFF; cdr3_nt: TGTGCCAGCAGACGAAATAGCGGGGGGTACAATGAGCAGTTCTTC
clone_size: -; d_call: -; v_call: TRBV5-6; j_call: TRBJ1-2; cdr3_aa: CASSLTGANYGYTF; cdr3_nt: TGTGCCAGCAGCTTGACAGGAGCTAACTATGGCTACACCTTC
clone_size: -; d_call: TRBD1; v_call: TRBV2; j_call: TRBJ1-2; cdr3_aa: CASKRDRAINGYTF; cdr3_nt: TGTGCCAGCAAGAGGGACAGGGCTATTAATGGCTACACCTTC
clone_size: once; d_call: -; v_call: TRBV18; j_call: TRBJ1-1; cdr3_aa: CASSPDYTEAFF; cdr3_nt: TGTGCCAGCTCACCAGACTACACTGAAGCTTTCTTT
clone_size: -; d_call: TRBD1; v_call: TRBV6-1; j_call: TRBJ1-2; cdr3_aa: CASSEPTGQYGYTF; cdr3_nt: TGTGCCAGCAGTGAACCGACAGGGCAGTATGGCTACACCTTC